Following are 23 T cell receptor beta chains from one sample sequenced in a study of cytomegalovirus exposure and HLA in healthy donors. Amplification used 60 Vbeta primers and 13 Jbeta primers. TCRdb's table, derived via immunoSEQ multiplex PCR, lists solely in-frame clones and lacks some. This listing includes around 150,000 clones. Sequencing input: PBMCs. Source of these receptors: a woman aged 55-69 years in good health and CMV-seronegative.

The rearrangement uses TRBV11-2 and TRBJ1-1; D not resolved. CDR1 is SGHAT and CDR2 is FQNNGV in the germline V gene. CDR3 length: 15 residues. The germline V and J ends were trimmed by 3 bases and 0 bases, with 11 bases remaining between them. The CDR3: CASSFEEILNTEAFF. CDR3 sequence (DNA): TGTGCCAGCAGCTTTGAGGAGATACTGAACACTGAAGCTTTCTTT.

The rearrangement links TRBV29-1 to TRBJ2-3; the D is unclear. The CDR3 runs 14 residues. Germline loops: CDR1 SQVTM, CDR2 ANQGSEA. Trimming shortened V by 5 bases and J by 0 bases, and 12 bases separated the two germline ends. CDR3 residues: CSVLADSSTDTQYF. CDR3 coding DNA: TGCAGCGTTCTGGCGGATTCTAGCACAGATACGCAGTATTTT.

V is TRBV5-6 and J is TRBJ1-3, with TRBD1 matching 7 bases. After removal of 4 bases from V and 4 bases from J, the junction contained 8 bases not matched to a gene. The germline gives CDR1 SGHDT, CDR2 YYEEEE. The CDR3 contains 15 residues. This chain's CDR3 is CASSPAGGTGNTIYF. For the CDR3, the DNA is TGTGCCAGCAGCCCTGCAGGGGGGACGGGAAACACCATATATTTT.

The rearrangement uses TRBV14 and TRBJ2-7; 9 bases are a match to TRBD1. V lost 0 bases, J lost 3 bases, and 15 bases stayed unmatched. CDR1 is SGHDN, CDR2 FVKESK, per germline. The CDR3 sequence is 19 residues long. The CDR3 spells CASSQEKIRGDRDHYEQYF. CDR3 sequence (DNA): TGTGCCAGCAGCCAAGAGAAGATTAGAGGGGACAGGGACCACTACGAGCAGTACTTC.

The chain has TRBV9 and TRBJ2-5, with 9 bases that match TRBD2. This CDR3 spans 15 amino acids. With 0 bases clipped from V and 5 bases from J, the junction kept 5 bases outside the gene matches. Germline CDR1 reads SGDLS; CDR2 reads YYNGEE. This chain's CDR3 is CASSVGRGGHETQYF. Here the CDR3 DNA reads TGTGCCAGCAGCGTAGGGCGGGGGGGGCACGAGACCCAGTACTTC.

The chain recombines TRBV27 with TRBJ1-1; 8 bases are shared with TRBD1. The J segment lost 1 base and the V segment lost 5 bases, leaving 3 bases of the junction unmatched. Germline loops: CDR1 MNHEY, CDR2 SMNVEV (reference sequence). The CDR3 is 14 residues long. In DNA form, the CDR3 reads TGTGCCAGCAGTCTCGGACAGGGGAACACTGAAGCTTTCTTT. It encodes CASSLGQGNTEAFF.

This chain joins TRBV11-3 and TRBJ2-5, with D possibly matching TRBD2 (5 bases). In germline, CDR1 is SGHNT, CDR2 YENEEA. V lost 4 bases, J lost 3 bases, and 21 bases lay in between. The CDR3 has 17 amino acids. The CDR3 loop reads CASSSGPGSFGEETQYF. DNA of the CDR3: TGTGCCAGCAGCTCCGGCCCGGGAAGTTTCGGCGAAGAGACCCAGTACTTC. The variable domain in full, completed from reference TRBV11-3 and TRBJ2-5, reads EAGVVQSPRYKIIEKKQPVAFWCNPISGHNTLYWYLQNLGQGPELLIRYENEEAVDDSQLPKDRFSAERLKGVDSTLKIQPAELGDSAVYLCASSSGPGSFGEETQYFGPGTRLLVL.

The chain combines TRBV4-1 with TRBJ2-3; TRBD2 aligns across 15 bases. The V segment lost 1 base and the J segment 1 base; nucleotides outside the gene matches: 9. The CDR3 runs 20 residues. The germline gives CDR1 MGHRA, CDR2 YSYEKL. As DNA, the CDR3 is TGCGCCAGCAGCCAAGGGACTAGCGGGGGGGCCAAGGGAGGCACAGATACGCAGTATTTT. It is translated as CASSQGTSGGAKGGTDTQYF.

CDR3: CASTLNRGQFF. Written as DNA, the CDR3 is TGTGCCAGCACCCTCAACCGGGGGCAGTTCTTC. The chain uses TRBV6-1 and TRBJ2-1; weak D call: TRBD2 (5 bases). Germline V gene lookup returns CDR1 MNHNS and CDR2 SASEGT. This CDR3 region has 11 residues. Trimming removed 7 bases from V and 12 bases from J, with 13 bases in between.

V usage is TRBV19 and J usage is TRBJ1-5; unclear D gene. Germline V gene lookup returns CDR1 LNHDA and CDR2 SQIVND (reference sequence). Trimming cost V 6 bases and J 0 bases, with 15 bases left between them. This CDR3 has 16 residues. The CDR3 nucleotides read TGTGCCAGTAGCACCCGGGGTTCCTATAGCAATCAGCCCCAGCATTTT. Its translation: CASSTRGSYSNQPQHF. Based on the CDR3 plus reference TRBV19 and TRBJ1-5, the full variable domain is DGGITQSPKYLFRKEGQNVTLSCEQNLNHDAMYWYRQDPGQGLRLIYYSQIVNDFQKGDIAEGYSVSREKKESFPLTVTSAQKNPTAFYLCASSTRGSYSNQPQHFGDGTRLSIL.

The chain recombines TRBV10-1 with TRBJ2-7; 8 bases match TRBD1. V lost 2 bases and J lost 0; bases outside the gene matches: 3. CDR1 and CDR2 from the germline V gene are WNHNN and SYGVQD (reference sequence). The CDR3 is 15 residues long. The CDR3 DNA reads TGCGCCAGCAGTGAGGGCAGGGGGCTCTCCTACGAGCAGTACTTC. It encodes CASSEGRGLSYEQYF.

V is TRBV7-2 and J is TRBJ2-1; D possibly corresponds to TRBD2 (6 bases). V was trimmed by 6 bases and J by 0 bases, leaving 12 bases between them. Looked up from germline, CDR1 is SGHTA and CDR2 is FQGNSA. The CDR3 has 15 residues. The CDR3 sequence: CASREDGSSYNEQFF. DNA for the CDR3: TGTGCCAGCAGGGAGGACGGGAGCTCCTACAATGAGCAGTTCTTC.

The genes are TRBV5-1 and TRBJ1-3; D ambiguous. Trimming left V 4 bases short and J 3 bases short, with 11 bases between. The CDR3 spans 14 residues. Germline CDR1 is SGHRS and CDR2 is YFSETQ. The CDR3 DNA sequence: TGCGCCAGCAGCCTAGGAGCAAGTGGAAACACCATATATTTT. As protein: CASSLGASGNTIYF.

The rearrangement uses TRBV7-9 and TRBJ1-1; D is ambiguous. Trimming shortened V by 6 bases and J by 1 base, and 9 bases separated the two germline ends. This CDR3 has 13 amino acids. Germline CDR1 SEHNR, CDR2 FQNEAQ (reference sequence). CDR3 nucleotides: TGTGCCAGCAGTACCGGAGGGAACACTGAAGCTTTCTTT. Translation: CASSTGGNTEAFF.

The chain is built from TRBV5-8 and TRBJ2-2; 8 bases match TRBD1. The V segment lost 5 bases and the J segment 1 base; nucleotides outside the gene matches: 1. Germline CDR1 reads SGHTS; CDR2 reads YDEGEE. There are 14 residues in the CDR3. The CDR3 DNA follows: TGTGCCAGCAGGACAGGGGTGAACACCGGGGAGCTGTTTTTT. Amino acid sequence: CASRTGVNTGELFF.

V and J are TRBV11-2 and TRBJ1-2; D is possibly TRBD1 (6 bases). The CDR3 consists of 14 residues. V was clipped by 1 base and J by 5 bases, with 11 bases between them. The germline gives CDR1 SGHAT, CDR2 FQNNGV. This CDR3 reads CASSLGAGVYGYTF. CDR3 DNA sequence: TGTGCCAGCAGCTTAGGGGCAGGGGTATATGGCTACACCTTC.

The rearrangement joins TRBV7-7 to TRBJ2-1; maybe TRBD1 (5 bases). Germline V gives CDR1 SSHAT, CDR2 FNYEAQ (reference sequence). Trimming cost V 3 bases and J 5 bases, with 8 bases left between them. The CDR3 is 13 amino acids. In nucleotides, the CDR3 is TGTGCCAGCAGCTTTGACAGCCACAATGAGCAGTTCTTC. It codes for CASSFDSHNEQFF.

This chain links TRBV13 with TRBJ1-1, with a possible D match to TRBD1 (5 bases). CDR1 is PRHDT, CDR2 FYEKMQ, per germline (reference sequence). Trimming left V 6 bases short and J 1 base short, with 15 bases between. The CDR3 is made up of 15 amino acids. The CDR3 is CASSPPGGGNTEAFF. CDR3 bases: TGTGCCAGCAGTCCCCCGGGGGGAGGGAACACTGAAGCTTTCTTT.

This chain links TRBV29-1 with TRBJ2-7; 8 nucleotides match TRBD1. V dropped 5 bases and J dropped 5; count of bases not matched to a gene: 5. Germline CDR1 is SQVTM and CDR2 is ANQGSEA. The length of the CDR3 is 12 residues. The CDR3 loop is CSVSRGRDEQYF. CDR3 in DNA: TGCAGCGTTTCCAGGGGGCGGGACGAGCAGTACTTC.

V and J are TRBV5-4 and TRBJ2-5; 7 positions agree with TRBD2. The V and J ends lost 4 bases and 1 base, in that order; junction bases with no gene match: 4. Germline CDR1 SGHNT, CDR2 YYREEE (reference sequence). The CDR3 has 14 residues. CDR3 residues: CASSVRLAQETQYF. For the CDR3, the DNA is TGTGCCAGCAGCGTAAGACTAGCCCAAGAGACCCAGTACTTC.

The chain joins TRBV14 to TRBJ1-3; D perhaps matches TRBD1 (6 bases). The germline V gene encodes CDR1 SGHDN and CDR2 FVKESK. V lost 3 bases and J 4 bases, leaving 13 bases between the germline ends. The CDR3 contains 15 residues. This CDR3 is CASSQTGTRGNTIYF. CDR3 coding DNA: TGTGCCAGCAGCCAGACAGGCACCCGCGGAAACACCATATATTTT. The entire variable domain, with the rest obtained from reference TRBV14 and TRBJ1-3, is as follows: EAGVTQFPSHSVIEKGQTVTLRCDPISGHDNLYWYRRVMGKEIKFLLHFVKESKQDESGMPNNRFLAERTGGTYSTLKVQPAELEDSGVYFCASSQTGTRGNTIYFGEGSWLTVV.

The chain combines TRBV5-1 with TRBJ2-3; a possible D gene is TRBD2 (5 bases). V gave up 6 bases and J gave up 1 base, with 12 bases separating them. CDR3 length: 14 residues. Germline CDR1 and CDR2: SGHRS and YFSETQ. The CDR3 here is CASKNSGGTDTQYF. The DNA of the CDR3 is TGCGCCAGCAAAAATTCCGGGGGCACAGATACGCAGTATTTT. Full variable domain (outside the CDR3, taken from reference TRBV5-1 and TRBJ2-3): KAGVTQTPRYLIKTRGQQVTLSCSPISGHRSVSWYQQTPGQGLQFLFEYFSETQRNKGNFPGRFSGRQFSNSRSEMNVSTLELGDSALYLCASKNSGGTDTQYFGPGTRLTVL.

The V call is TRBV18, the J call TRBJ1-1; D is unclear. In germline, CDR1 is KGHSH, CDR2 LQKENI. The V end lost 6 bases, the J end lost 6 bases, and 20 bases lay between the germline ends. The CDR3 is 15 residues long. The chain's CDR3 is CASSQATWLHPEAFF. Written as DNA, the CDR3 is TGTGCCAGCTCCCAGGCGACGTGGCTTCACCCTGAAGCTTTCTTT. Using reference TRBV18 and TRBJ1-1 for the parts outside the CDR3, the full variable domain is NAGVMQNPRHLVRRRGQEARLRCSPMKGHSHVYWYRQLPEEGLKFMVYLQKENIIDESGMPKERFSAEFPKEGPSILRIQQVVRGDSAAYFCASSQATWLHPEAFFGQGTRLTVV.